These 8 T cell receptor beta chains came from one sample sequenced in a study of blood T cell repertoires in COVID-19. TCRdb's copy holds only in-frame clones and misses some; the assay was immunoSEQ multiplex PCR. Among 100,000 to 150,000 clones listed, 88% were seen once. Sequencing input: peripheral blood. Receptor source: a human donor in a cohort sampled during active COVID-19.

This chain uses TRBV3-1 (or the pseudogene TRBV3-2) with TRBJ1-1; 8 positions match TRBD1. The CDR3 contains 14 residues. From germline, CDR1 is LGHDT and CDR2 YNNKEL (reference sequence). V dropped 2 bases and J dropped 4; count of bases not matched to a gene: 3. This chain's CDR3 is CASSQLGQGTEAFF. In DNA, the CDR3 is TGTGCCAGCAGCCAACTTGGACAGGGCACTGAAGCTTTCTTT.

The rearrangement links TRBV14 to TRBJ1-6; 9 positions agree with TRBD1. The CDR3 spans 15 residues. Trimming at V came to 2 bases and at J to 8 bases, leaving 4 bases not matched to a gene. Germline V gene lookup returns CDR1 SGHDN and CDR2 FVKESK. DNA for the CDR3: TGTGCCAGCAGCCAACGGACAGGGGTTGATTCACCCCTCCACTTT. This codes for CASSQRTGVDSPLHF.

The CDR3 here is CASSFGETQYF. As DNA, the CDR3 is TGTGCCAGCAGTTTCGGGGAGACCCAGTACTTC. The chain combines TRBV12-3 or TRBV12-4 with TRBJ2-5, with D unresolved. The germline V and J ends were trimmed by 3 bases and 5 bases, with 4 bases remaining between them. CDR3 size: 11 residues.

The chain carries TRBV11-3 and TRBJ2-2; D is perhaps TRBD1 (6 bases). The germline gives CDR1 SGHNT, CDR2 YENEEA. This CDR3 contains 15 residues. The V end lost 3 bases, the J end lost 6 bases, and 14 bases lay between the germline ends. For the CDR3, the DNA is TGTGCCAGCAGCTTCTCGGACAGTCCTCCCGGGGAGCTGTTTTTT. Its protein is CASSFSDSPPGELFF.

The rearrangement links TRBV15 to TRBJ2-7; the match to TRBD1 covers 10 bases. Trimming took 4 bases from V and 6 from J; bases not matched to a gene: 9. The CDR3 has 15 residues. Looked up from germline, CDR1 is LNHNV and CDR2 is YYDKDF (reference sequence). CDR3 DNA: TGTGCCACCAGCAAGCGACAGGGGGCGTTGACCGAGCAGTACTTC. This gives the protein CATSKRQGALTEQYF.

The genes are TRBV30 and TRBJ2-7, with 7 bases that match TRBD2. J lost 4 bases, V lost 2 bases, and 5 bases had no gene match. Germline V gives CDR1 GTSNPN, CDR2 SVGIG (reference sequence). CDR3 length equals 13 residues. The CDR3 loop is CAWSRAGSYEQYF. CDR3 DNA: TGTGCCTGGAGTAGAGCGGGGAGTTACGAGCAGTACTTC.

J is TRBJ2-7 and V is TRBV7-2, with D possibly TRBD1 on 7 matching bases. This CDR3 comprises 19 residues. The V gene's germline CDR1 is SGHTA and CDR2 FQGNSA. Trimming removed 5 bases at V and 1 base at J, with 27 bases between. CDR3 in amino acids: CASSRRVGDRSIISYEQYF. In nucleotides, the CDR3 is TGTGCCAGCAGCAGGAGGGTCGGGGACAGAAGTATTATTTCCTACGAGCAGTACTTC.

This clone has just a few counts. This sequence joins TRBV29-1 and TRBJ2-2; 8 bases match TRBD2. Germline lookup yields CDR1 SQVTM and CDR2 ANQGSEA. The CDR3 extends over 15 amino acids. Losses at the gene ends were 4 bases for V and 2 bases for J; bases not matched to a gene: 6. The CDR3 spells CSVGTSGANTGELFF. The CDR3 DNA is TGCAGCGTTGGCACTAGCGGCGCTAACACCGGGGAGCTGTTTTTT.